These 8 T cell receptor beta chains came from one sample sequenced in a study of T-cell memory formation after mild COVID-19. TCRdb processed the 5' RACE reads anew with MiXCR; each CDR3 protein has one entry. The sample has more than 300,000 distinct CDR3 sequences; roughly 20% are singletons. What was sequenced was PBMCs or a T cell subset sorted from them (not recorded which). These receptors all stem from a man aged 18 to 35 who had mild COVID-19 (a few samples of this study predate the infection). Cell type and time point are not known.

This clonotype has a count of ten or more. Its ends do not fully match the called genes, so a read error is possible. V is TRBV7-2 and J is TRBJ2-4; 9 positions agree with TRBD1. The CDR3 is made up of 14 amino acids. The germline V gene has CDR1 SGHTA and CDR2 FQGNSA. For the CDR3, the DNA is TGCGCCAGCAGCTTGGTAGGACAGGGGAACATTCAGTACTTC. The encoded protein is CASSLVGQGNIQYF.

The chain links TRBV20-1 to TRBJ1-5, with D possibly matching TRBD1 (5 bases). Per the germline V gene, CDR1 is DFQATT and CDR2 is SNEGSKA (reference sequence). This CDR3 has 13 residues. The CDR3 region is CGAGRDGNQPQHF. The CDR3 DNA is TGCGGGGCAGGCAGGGATGGCAATCAGCCCCAGCATTTT.

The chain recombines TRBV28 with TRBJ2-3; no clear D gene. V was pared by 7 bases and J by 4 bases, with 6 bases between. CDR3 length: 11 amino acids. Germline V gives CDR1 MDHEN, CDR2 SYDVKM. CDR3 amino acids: CASIRADTQYF. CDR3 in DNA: TGTGCCAGCATCCGGGCAGATACGCAGTATTTT.

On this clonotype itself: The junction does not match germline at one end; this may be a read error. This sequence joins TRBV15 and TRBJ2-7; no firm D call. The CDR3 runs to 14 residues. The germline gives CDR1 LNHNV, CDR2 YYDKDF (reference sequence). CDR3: CATSRDVSWHDQYF. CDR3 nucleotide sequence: TGTGCCACCAGCAGAGATGTAAGTTGGCACGATCAGTACTTC.

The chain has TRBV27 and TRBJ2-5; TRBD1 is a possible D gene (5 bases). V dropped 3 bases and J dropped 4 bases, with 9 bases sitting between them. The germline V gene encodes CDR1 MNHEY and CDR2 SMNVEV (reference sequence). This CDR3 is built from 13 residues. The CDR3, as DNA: TGTGCCAGCAGTTTCTCCAGGGTAGAGACCCAGTACTTC. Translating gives CASSFSRVETQYF.

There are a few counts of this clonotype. The CDR3 loop reads CASSPQSRTQPQHF. The CDR3 DNA sequence: TGTGCCAGCAGCCCGCAGAGTAGGACTCAGCCCCAGCATTTT. This chain links TRBV6-2 or TRBV6-3 with TRBJ1-5; D not certain. CDR3 size: 14 residues. V lost 6 bases to trimming and J lost 6 bases, with 15 bases between them. Per the germline V gene, CDR1 is MNHEY and CDR2 is SVGEGT.

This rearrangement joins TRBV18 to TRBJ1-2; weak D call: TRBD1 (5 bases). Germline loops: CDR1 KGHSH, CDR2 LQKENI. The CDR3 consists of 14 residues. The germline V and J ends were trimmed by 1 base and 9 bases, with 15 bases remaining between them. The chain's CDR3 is CASSPRGLGESYTF. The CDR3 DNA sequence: TGTGCCAGCTCACCACGGGGCCTCGGGGAGAGCTACACCTTC.

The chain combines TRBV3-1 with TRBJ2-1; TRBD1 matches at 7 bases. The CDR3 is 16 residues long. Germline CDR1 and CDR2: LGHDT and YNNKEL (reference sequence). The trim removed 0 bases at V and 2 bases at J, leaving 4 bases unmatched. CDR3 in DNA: TGTGCCAGCAGCCAAGATCAGGGGGTAGCCTACAATGAGCAGTTCTTC. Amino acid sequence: CASSQDQGVAYNEQFF.